These 14 T cell receptor beta chains were sequenced from one sample in a study of T cell responses to AZD1222 COVID-19 vaccine. Clones were read by immunoSEQ multiplex PCR, and TCRdb kept only the in-frame ones, dropping some. This sample has some 130,000 clones, with approximately 88% found just once. The specimen was peripheral blood, collected on day 0 of AZD1222 vaccination. Every receptor here comes from an adult in good health.

The J gene is TRBJ2-3, the V gene TRBV28; 7 positions match TRBD2. Germline loops: CDR1 MDHEN, CDR2 SYDVKM. The V and J ends lost 8 bases and 0 bases, in that order; junction bases with no gene match: 8. The CDR3 runs 15 residues. Here the CDR3 reads CASSGLAASTDTQYF. In nucleotides, the CDR3 is TGTGCCAGCTCCGGCCTAGCGGCTAGCACAGATACGCAGTATTTT.

Worth noting for this clone: Distinct nucleotide sequences in the sample also encode this CDR3. The rearrangement uses TRBV19 and TRBJ2-5; a possible D gene is TRBD1 (5 bases). Germline values: CDR1 LNHDA, CDR2 SQIVND (reference sequence). V was cut by 10 bases and J by 4 bases, with 13 bases left in between. CDR3 length: 12 residues. CDR3 in amino acids: CATQGSGETQYF. The CDR3 nucleotides are TGTGCCACTCAGGGATCGGGAGAGACCCAGTACTTC.

V usage is TRBV10-2 and J usage is TRBJ2-3; 7 bases agree with TRBD1. Germline-derived CDR1 and CDR2 are WSHSY and SAAADI. This CDR3 region has 16 residues. Trimming removed 2 bases from V and 0 bases from J; junction bases left unmatched: 5. The CDR3 protein is CASSEPSTGSTDTQYF. The CDR3 DNA is TGCGCCAGCAGTGAGCCCTCGACAGGGAGCACAGATACGCAGTATTTT.

The chain employs TRBV7-2 and TRBJ1-2; tentatively, D is TRBD1 (5 bases). Trimming took 1 base from V and 5 from J, leaving 11 bases between them. The length of the CDR3 is 14 residues. The germline V gene encodes CDR1 SGHTA and CDR2 FQGNSA. The CDR3 DNA sequence: TGTGCCAGCAGCTTAGTGGGGCAGGGTTATGGCTACACCTTC. It translates to CASSLVGQGYGYTF.

The chain combines TRBV15 with TRBJ1-6, with 8 nucleotides matching TRBD1. CDR3 length: 15 residues. The germline gives CDR1 LNHNV, CDR2 YYDKDF (reference sequence). Germline trimming cut 0 bases from V and 9 bases from J; bases unmatched to any gene: 4. The CDR3 region is CATSRDPRGRSPLHF. The CDR3 region has the DNA TGTGCCACCAGCAGAGATCCCAGGGGGCGTTCACCCCTCCACTTT.

This chain uses TRBV5-1 with TRBJ2-3; D is possibly TRBD2 (5 bases). V was cut by 1 base and J by 2 bases, with 17 bases left in between. The CDR3 is made up of 17 amino acids. The germline gives CDR1 SGHRS, CDR2 YFSETQ. The CDR3 DNA follows: TGCGCCAGCAGCTTGTTTGGTGGGCGAGGGATCACAGATACGCAGTATTTT. Translation gives CASSLFGGRGITDTQYF.

The genes are TRBV7-9 and TRBJ1-5; possibly TRBD1 for D (5 bases). Trimming took 3 bases from V and 7 from J, leaving 10 bases between them. Germline assignment: CDR1 SEHNR and CDR2 FQNEAQ (reference sequence). This CDR3 has 13 amino acids. CDR3 sequence (DNA): TGTGCCAGCAGCTTTTCAGGGCAACAGCCCCAGCATTTT. It translates to CASSFSGQQPQHF.

The chain is built from TRBV21-1 and TRBJ2-7; the table's D gene call, TRBD1, was not cross checked with the DNA. TRBV21-1 is flagged as a pseudogene. The CDR3 has 19 amino acids. For the CDR3, the DNA is TGTGCCAGCAGCAAAGGAACCCACCCCGGACAGGACCTCCTATACGAGCAGTACTTC. Protein sequence: CASSKGTHPGQDLLYEQYF.

J is TRBJ1-2 and V is TRBV29-1, with 8 positions matching TRBD1. V was pared by 7 bases and J by 6 bases, with 16 bases of the junction left unmatched. This CDR3 has 15 residues. CDR1 is SQVTM and CDR2 is ANQGSEA in the germline V gene. CDR3 in DNA: TGCAGCGCCCCGTCTGGTCTGAGGACAGGGAATGGCTACACCTTC. Residues: CSAPSGLRTGNGYTF. Full variable domain (rest looked up from reference TRBV29-1 and TRBJ1-2): SAVISQKPSRDICQRGTSLTIQCQVDSQVTMMFWYRQQPGQSLTLIATANQGSEATYESGFVIDKFPISRPNLTFSTLTVSNMSPEDSSIYLCSAPSGLRTGNGYTFGSGTRLTVV.

The V gene is TRBV14, the J gene TRBJ1-2; tentative D call: TRBD1 (5 bases). The CDR3 is made up of 15 amino acids. V was cut by 3 bases and J by 4 bases, with 15 bases left in between. Germline assignment: CDR1 SGHDN and CDR2 FVKESK. CDR3 DNA sequence: TGTGCCAGCAGCCAGGGGAAGGGGCGAAGCTATGGCTACACCTTC. As protein: CASSQGKGRSYGYTF.

The rearrangement joins TRBV24-1 to TRBJ1-5; TRBD1 is a possible D gene (6 bases). Germline assignment: CDR1 KGHDR and CDR2 SFDVKD. V was pared by 0 bases and J by 6 bases, with 8 bases between. This CDR3 region has 14 residues. The CDR3 DNA reads TGTGCCACCAGTGATTTGCAGGGGCTTCAGCCCCAGCATTTT. This codes for CATSDLQGLQPQHF.

The chain joins TRBV4-3 to TRBJ2-4; D is uncertain. With 0 bases removed from V and 5 bases from J, the gap between germline ends came to 11 bases. The CDR3 is made up of 15 amino acids. The germline gives CDR1 LGHNA, CDR2 YSLEER. CDR3 DNA sequence: TGCGCCAGCAGCCAAGAAGGTGGGCCGCAAAACATTCAGTACTTC. Translation gives CASSQEGGPQNIQYF.

Comments on this clone: Within the sample, other DNA sequences also encode this same CDR3. This rearrangement joins TRBV15 to TRBJ2-7; D not resolved. V lost 0 bases, J lost 0 bases, and 3 bases lay in between. The CDR3 is made up of 13 amino acids. Germline CDR1 LNHNV, CDR2 YYDKDF (reference sequence). The CDR3 loop reads CATSRDPSYEQYF. CDR3 coding DNA: TGTGCCACCAGCAGAGATCCCTCCTACGAGCAGTACTTC.

This clone has just one count. The V and J genes are TRBV7-9 and TRBJ2-7; 10 positions match TRBD1. The CDR3 has 17 amino acids. The V gene end was trimmed by 0 bases and the J gene end by 5 bases; junction bases not matched to a gene: 10. Germline loops: CDR1 SEHNR, CDR2 FQNEAQ (reference sequence). Here the CDR3 DNA reads TGTGCCAGCAGCTTAGCTGACAGGGGGCAAAACTTGGACGAGCAGTACTTC. Translating gives CASSLADRGQNLDEQYF.